Each of the 5 T cell receptor beta chains below was sequenced from the same sample in a study of glioma-infiltrating T cells (dated by TCRdb to the mid-2010s). Sequencing instrument: Illumina MiSeq. The iRepertoire nested amplicon-rescue multiplex PCR (arm-PCR) platform was used to amplify TCR alpha and beta CDR3 regions from RNA. TCRdb itself trimmed the public reads at Q25 with fastp, ran MiXCR and retained productive beta chains. Duplicate CDR3 protein sequences are folded into a single record with the most common DNA and genes. This sample comprises around 350,000 distinct CDR3 sequences, roughly two fifths of them detected only once. The ten largest make up approximately 12% of the sample. Sequenced: glioma tissue, nonneoplastic brain tissue, or PBMCs (not recorded which). These receptors were obtained from a human donor with low-grade glioma or glioblastoma, undergoing nonglioma brain surgery, or in good health (not recorded which).

This clonotype has a count of ten or more. The rearrangement links TRBV28 to TRBJ1-2; D might be TRBD1 (5 bases). Germline lookup yields CDR1 MDHEN and CDR2 SYDVKM. This CDR3 has 15 residues. Trimming removed 3 bases from V and 6 bases from J, with 17 bases in between. This chain's CDR3 is CASSFISGQGNGYTF. The CDR3 DNA sequence: TGTGCCAGCAGTTTCATCTCCGGGCAGGGAAATGGCTACACCTTC.

This clonotype was seen a handful of times. The chain joins TRBV5-1 to TRBJ2-7, with D possibly called TRBD1 or TRBD2 (5 bases each). The CDR3 covers 15 residues. Trimming left V 3 bases short and J 6 bases short, with 19 bases between. Germline-derived CDR1 and CDR2 are SGHRS and YFSETQ. The CDR3 DNA follows: TGCGCCAGCAGCTCCCTCACAATGATCGGGGCCGAGCAGTACTTC. Protein: CASSSLTMIGAEQYF.

In this sample, this clonotype turned up a few times. The V and J genes are TRBV5-1 and TRBJ2-7; TRBD1 agrees at 8 bases. Trimming at V came to 4 bases and at J to 4 bases, leaving 7 bases not matched to a gene. Germline V gene lookup returns CDR1 SGHRS and CDR2 YFSETQ. This CDR3 is built from 14 residues. CDR3 sequence reads: CASSPGQDRYEQYF. The CDR3 DNA is TGCGCCAGCAGCCCGGGACAGGATCGATACGAGCAGTACTTC.

A note on this clonotype: This could be a read error, since a much larger clone is one nucleotide away. The chain employs TRBV20-1 and TRBJ1-6, with D possibly TRBD1 on 6 matching bases. This CDR3 is 16 amino acids long. The V gene lost 2 bases and the J gene lost 10 bases, with 21 bases spanning the gap. The germline V gene has CDR1 DFQATT and CDR2 SNEGSKA (reference sequence). The CDR3 bases are TGCAGTGCTAGACGGGGGGGGCATGGGGCCCAATCACCCCTCCACTTT. Its translation: CSARRGGHGAQSPLHF.

This clonotype was counted at least ten times. The rearrangement uses TRBV27 and TRBJ1-1; possible D gene TRBD1, 5 bases. The V gene lost 6 bases and the J gene lost 8 bases, with 13 bases spanning the gap. CDR1 MNHEY and CDR2 SMNVEV come from the germline V gene (reference sequence). The CDR3 runs 12 residues. In DNA form, the CDR3 reads TGTGCCAGCAGACCGACCCGGGGGGAAGCTTTCTTT. It specifies CASRPTRGEAFF.